Below are 25 T cell receptor beta chains sequenced from a single sample in a study of response to subunit inactivated influenza vaccine. TCRdb itself ran the RT-PCR reads through MiXCR, one entry per CDR3 protein. The sample has 610,000 or so distinct CDR3 sequences, 12% to 15% seen once. This specimen was PBMCs from blood, taken 11 to 12 days after vaccination. Receptor source: a man over 45 who received an inactivated influenza vaccine.

This clonotype was observed a few times. The rearrangement links TRBV9 to TRBJ1-1; D is undetermined. The CDR3 extends over 14 amino acids. Trimming removed 0 bases from V and 1 base from J, with 7 bases in between. The germline gives CDR1 SGDLS, CDR2 YYNGEE. Here the CDR3 reads CASSVAAKNTEAFF. In DNA form, the CDR3 reads TGTGCCAGCAGCGTAGCGGCCAAGAACACTGAAGCTTTCTTT.

The CDR3 DNA sequence: TGTGCCAGCAGTTCGGCCGCGGGGCACTATGGCTACACCTTC. This gives the protein CASSSAAGHYGYTF. The chain has TRBV7-2 and TRBJ1-2, with D possibly TRBD1 on 5 matching bases. Germline CDR1 and CDR2: SGHTA and FQGNSA. Trimming shortened V by 6 bases and J by 3 bases, and 14 bases separated the two germline ends. The CDR3 is 14 amino acids.

CDR3 sequence (DNA): TGTGCCAGCAGGCCCGGGAGCTCCTACGAGCAGTACTTC. It is translated as CASRPGSSYEQYF. The chain employs TRBV6-2 or TRBV6-3 and TRBJ2-7; D might be TRBD2 (6 bases). The CDR3 contains 13 residues. From germline, CDR1 is MNHEY and CDR2 SVGEGT. V was pared by 6 bases and J by 0 bases, with 9 bases between.

The chain carries TRBV18 and TRBJ2-3; 9 bases agree with TRBD1. In germline, CDR1 is KGHSH, CDR2 LQKENI. With 1 base clipped from V and 8 bases from J, the junction kept 10 bases outside the gene matches. The CDR3 spans 16 residues. The CDR3 region is CASSPLWTGADGTQYF. The DNA for the CDR3 is TGTGCCAGCTCACCACTGTGGACAGGGGCCGATGGTACGCAGTATTTT.

There are a few counts of this clonotype. The CDR3: CSVQTPIVSEQYF. Here the CDR3 DNA reads TGCAGCGTCCAAACACCGATAGTATCCGAGCAGTACTTC. The chain couples TRBV29-1 to TRBJ2-7; no firm D call. CDR1 and CDR2 (germline): SQVTM, ANQGSEA. This CDR3 has 13 amino acids. V was pared by 6 bases and J by 6 bases, with 18 bases between.

V is TRBV5-1 and J is TRBJ2-2, with D perhaps TRBD1 or TRBD2 (5 bases each). Deletions cut 4 bases from V and 5 bases from J, with 9 bases between. The CDR3 length is 13 residues. Germline V gene lookup returns CDR1 SGHRS and CDR2 YFSETQ. The CDR3 DNA sequence: TGCGCCAGCAGCCGATGGGGGACCGGGGAGCTGTTTTTT. It specifies CASSRWGTGELFF.

V gene TRBV6-2 or TRBV6-3 combines with J gene TRBJ2-3; 8 nucleotides agree with TRBD1. This CDR3 is built from 14 residues. V lost 2 bases to trimming and J lost 4 bases; unmatched junction nucleotides: 2. Germline CDR1 and CDR2: MNHEY and SVGEGT. CDR3 DNA: TGTGCCAGCAGTTACGCGGACAGGGCAGATACGCAGTATTTT. Amino acids: CASSYADRADTQYF.

About this clonotype: This clone may be a read error of a much larger clone one base away. The chain employs TRBV12-3 or TRBV12-4 and TRBJ2-7; D gene unclear. V gave up 1 base and J gave up 5 bases, with 12 bases separating them. The CDR3 spans 14 residues. The CDR3 region is CASSLGTQTHEQYF. The CDR3 DNA reads as TGTGCCAGCAGTTTAGGAACTCAGACCCACGAGCAGTACTTC.

CDR3 region: CASSGKTGALLWTQYF. CDR3 nucleotide sequence: TGTGCCAGCAGCGGCAAGACAGGGGCCCTACTTTGGACCCAGTACTTC. The rearrangement links TRBV12-3 or TRBV12-4 to TRBJ2-5; 8 positions agree with TRBD1. The CDR3 runs to 16 residues. After removal of 6 bases from V and 7 bases from J, the junction contained 16 bases not matched to a gene.

This clonotype showed up just a few times. V usage is TRBV12-3 or TRBV12-4 and J usage is TRBJ1-5, with D possibly matching TRBD1 (6 bases). V shed 7 bases and J shed 6 bases, with 16 bases lying between them. This CDR3 has 14 residues. The CDR3 is CASTLGGAGQPQHF. The DNA of the CDR3 is TGTGCCAGCACACTCGGGGGGGCGGGTCAGCCCCAGCATTTT.

The chain employs TRBV12-3 or TRBV12-4 and TRBJ1-3; a possible D gene is TRBD1 (6 bases). V was shortened by 10 bases and J by 3 bases, with 13 bases between the two germline ends. The CDR3 is 13 amino acids. This chain's CDR3 is CAIRTVSGNTIYF. CDR3 nucleotides: TGTGCCATTCGGACAGTGAGTGGAAACACCATATATTTT.

This clonotype was detected a few times. The chain carries TRBV10-3 and TRBJ1-3, with 10 bases identical to TRBD1. The CDR3 consists of 18 residues. V lost 3 bases, J lost 0 bases, and 8 bases stayed unmatched. Per the germline V gene, CDR1 is ENHRY and CDR2 is SYGVKD. As DNA, the CDR3 is TGTGCCATCAGTGACGTCCCGGGACAGGGGACCTCTGGAAACACCATATATTTT. Translating it yields CAISDVPGQGTSGNTIYF.

The chain combines TRBV20-1 with TRBJ2-3, with 11 nucleotides matching TRBD2. The CDR3 consists of 16 residues. The germline V gene encodes CDR1 DFQATT and CDR2 SNEGSKA (reference sequence). Unmatched junction bases numbered 9, after V lost 0 bases and J lost 7 bases. The CDR3 is CSARDLLAGGPHTQYF. DNA for the CDR3: TGCAGTGCTAGAGATCTCTTAGCGGGGGGGCCTCATACGCAGTATTTT.

The V gene is TRBV20-1, the J gene TRBJ1-6, with 7 bases lining up with TRBD1. V lost 0 bases and J lost 7; bases outside the gene matches: 0. From germline, CDR1 is DFQATT and CDR2 SNEGSKA (reference sequence). The CDR3 consists of 13 residues. The CDR3 coding sequence is TGCAGTGCTAGAGAGACAGGGAATTCACCCCTCCACTTT. Translated, it gives CSARETGNSPLHF.

At least ten counts were recorded for this clonotype. The V call is TRBV28, the J call TRBJ1-2; TRBD1 is a possible D gene (5 bases). The CDR3 is 15 residues long. Per germline, CDR1 MDHEN and CDR2 SYDVKM. The V and J ends lost 2 bases and 2 bases respectively, with 12 bases between them. This CDR3 reads CASSLGTRSNYGYTF. The CDR3 region has the DNA TGTGCCAGCAGTTTAGGGACCCGGTCGAACTATGGCTACACCTTC.

CDR3 nucleotides: TGCAGTGCTATTGGGTCAGGGCGGTATGGCTACACCTTC. This codes for CSAIGSGRYGYTF. J is TRBJ1-2 and V is TRBV20-1; possible D gene TRBD1, 5 bases. The CDR3 spans 13 residues. V was cut by 4 bases and J by 5 bases, with 14 bases left in between. Germline assignment: CDR1 DFQATT and CDR2 SNEGSKA (reference sequence).

This clonotype has only a few counts. The chain is built from TRBV15 and TRBJ2-7, with TRBD2 matching 12 bases. There are 15 residues in the CDR3. CDR1 and CDR2 from the germline V gene are LNHNV and YYDKDF (reference sequence). Trimming took 0 bases from V and 7 from J; bases not matched to a gene: 4. As DNA, the CDR3 is TGTGCCACCAGCAGAGAGGGACTAGCGGGTCAAGAGCAGTACTTC. The encoded protein is CATSREGLAGQEQYF.

This clonotype was detected ten times or more. The V and J genes are TRBV4-3 and TRBJ2-1, with 7 bases aligning to TRBD1. The ends lost 4 bases at V and 2 bases at J; junction bases unmatched: 5. Germline V gene lookup returns CDR1 LGHNA and CDR2 YSLEER. CDR3 length: 15 residues. The CDR3 DNA sequence: TGCGCCAGCAGCCGCGGCAGGGGGACCTACAATGAGCAGTTCTTC. Its protein product is CASSRGRGTYNEQFF.

This clonotype came up a few times. This chain links TRBV27 with TRBJ2-1; tentative D call: TRBD2 (6 bases). The CDR3 is 15 amino acids. In germline, CDR1 is MNHEY, CDR2 SMNVEV (reference sequence). Trimming pared 3 bases from V and 7 bases from J, leaving 16 bases between. CDR3 sequence reads: CASSFSGSTMNEQFF. As DNA, the CDR3 is TGTGCCAGCAGTTTTAGCGGCTCTACAATGAATGAGCAGTTCTTC.

Only a few counts were recorded for this clonotype. The V and J genes are TRBV10-3 and TRBJ1-1, with unresolved D. Trimming removed 8 bases at V and 1 base at J, with 8 bases between. CDR1 ENHRY and CDR2 SYGVKD come from the germline V gene. This CDR3 is 12 amino acids long. The DNA of the CDR3 is TGTGCCATCGGTCCAGCGAACACTGAAGCTTTCTTT. Translating gives CAIGPANTEAFF.

This clonotype was counted between two and nine times. V usage is TRBV11-2 and J usage is TRBJ2-5; tentative D call: TRBD1 (6 bases). This CDR3 is built from 15 residues. The V gene lost 6 bases and the J gene lost 5 bases, with 19 bases spanning the gap. Germline assignment: CDR1 SGHAT and CDR2 FQNNGV. The CDR3 coding sequence is TGTGCCAGCAGTGCTCAGGACAGCCAATCGGAGACCCAGTACTTC. This encodes CASSAQDSQSETQYF.

In DNA form, the CDR3 reads TGTGCCAGCAGTTCCGACAGTGGGACCCAGTACTTC. This codes for CASSSDSGTQYF. V usage is TRBV12-3 or TRBV12-4 and J usage is TRBJ2-5; D might be TRBD1 (5 bases). V lost 4 bases to trimming and J lost 7 bases, with 10 bases between them. The CDR3 contains 12 residues.

The rearrangement links TRBV27 to TRBJ1-1, with a weak D call TRBD1 (5 bases). Germline CDR1 MNHEY, CDR2 SMNVEV (reference sequence). The CDR3 sequence is 15 residues long. V lost 6 bases and J lost 4, with 18 bases in between. The CDR3 is CASSSREFEGTEAFF. CDR3 DNA sequence: TGTGCCAGCAGCTCCAGGGAATTTGAGGGCACTGAAGCTTTCTTT.

This sequence joins TRBV4-3 and TRBJ1-2, with a weak D call TRBD1 (5 bases). The germline V gene has CDR1 LGHNA and CDR2 YSLEER. With 2 bases removed from V and 8 bases from J, the gap between germline ends came to 12 bases. The length of the CDR3 is 13 residues. This CDR3 reads CASSQQGVGGYTF. The CDR3 DNA is TGCGCCAGCAGCCAACAGGGTGTCGGGGGCTACACCTTC.

This clonotype was seen more than once but under ten times. The chain uses TRBV6-1 and TRBJ2-3; TRBD1 might be the D (6 bases). Germline V gene data show CDR1 as MNHNS and CDR2 as SASEGT. The CDR3 runs 13 residues. V was cut by 6 bases and J by 4 bases, with 11 bases left in between. The CDR3, as DNA: TGTGCCAGCAGAGGACAGACATCAGATACGCAGTATTTT. It codes for CASRGQTSDTQYF.